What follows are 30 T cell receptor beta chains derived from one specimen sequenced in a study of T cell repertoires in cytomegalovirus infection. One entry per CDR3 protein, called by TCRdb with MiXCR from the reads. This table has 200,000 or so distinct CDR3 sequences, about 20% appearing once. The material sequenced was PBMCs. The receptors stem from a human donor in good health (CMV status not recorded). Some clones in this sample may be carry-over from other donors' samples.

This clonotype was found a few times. CDR3 sequence: CASSLADRFPTPYEQYF. CDR3 DNA: TGTGCCAGCAGCTTAGCGGACAGGTTCCCTACTCCCTACGAGCAGTACTTC. J is TRBJ2-7 and V is TRBV7-9; 7 nucleotides agree with TRBD1. Trimming cost V 0 bases and J 2 bases; bases outside gene matches: 10. Looked up from germline, CDR1 is SEHNR and CDR2 is FQNEAQ (reference sequence). There are 17 residues in the CDR3.

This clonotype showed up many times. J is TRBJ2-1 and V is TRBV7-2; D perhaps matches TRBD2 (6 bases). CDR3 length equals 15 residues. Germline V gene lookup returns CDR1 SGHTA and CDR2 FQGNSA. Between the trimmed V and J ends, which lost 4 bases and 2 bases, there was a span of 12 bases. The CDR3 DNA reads TGTGCCAGCAGCTCCGCGGGGAGAACCTACAATGAGCAGTTCTTC. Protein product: CASSSAGRTYNEQFF.

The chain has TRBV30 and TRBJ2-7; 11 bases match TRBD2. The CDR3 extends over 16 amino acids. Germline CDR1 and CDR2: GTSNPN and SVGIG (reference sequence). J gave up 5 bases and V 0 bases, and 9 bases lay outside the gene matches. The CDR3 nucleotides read TGTGCCTGGAGTGTCCTTACTAGCGGGAGTTTCGACGAGCAGTACTTC. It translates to CAWSVLTSGSFDEQYF.

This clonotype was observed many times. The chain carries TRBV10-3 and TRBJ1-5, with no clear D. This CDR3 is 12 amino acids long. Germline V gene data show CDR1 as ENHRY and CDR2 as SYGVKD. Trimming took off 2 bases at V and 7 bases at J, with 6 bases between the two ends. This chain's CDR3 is CAISEMGQPQHF. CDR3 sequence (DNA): TGTGCCATCAGTGAGATGGGCCAGCCCCAGCATTTT.

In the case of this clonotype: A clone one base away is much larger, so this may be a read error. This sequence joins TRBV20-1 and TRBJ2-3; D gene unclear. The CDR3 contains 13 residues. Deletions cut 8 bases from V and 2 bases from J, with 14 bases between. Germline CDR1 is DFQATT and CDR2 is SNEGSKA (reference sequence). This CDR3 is CSTGAKVTDTQYF. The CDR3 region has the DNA TGCAGTACTGGAGCTAAAGTCACAGATACGCAGTATTTT.

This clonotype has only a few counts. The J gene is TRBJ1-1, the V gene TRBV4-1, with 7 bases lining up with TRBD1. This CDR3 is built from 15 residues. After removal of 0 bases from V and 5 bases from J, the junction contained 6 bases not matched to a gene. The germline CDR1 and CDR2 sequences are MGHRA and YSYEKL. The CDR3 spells CASSQEETGWTEAFF. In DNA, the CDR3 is TGCGCCAGCAGCCAAGAGGAGACAGGGTGGACTGAAGCTTTCTTT.

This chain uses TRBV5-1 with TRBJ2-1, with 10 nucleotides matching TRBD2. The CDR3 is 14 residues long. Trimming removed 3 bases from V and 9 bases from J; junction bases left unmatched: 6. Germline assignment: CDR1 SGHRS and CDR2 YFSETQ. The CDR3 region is CASSYLAGVGEQFF. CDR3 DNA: TGCGCCAGCAGCTACCTAGCGGGAGTGGGTGAGCAGTTCTTC.

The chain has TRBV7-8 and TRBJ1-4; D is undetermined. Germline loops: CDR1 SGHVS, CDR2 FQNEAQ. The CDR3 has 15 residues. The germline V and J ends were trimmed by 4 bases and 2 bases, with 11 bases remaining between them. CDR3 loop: CASSSGGGTNEKLFF. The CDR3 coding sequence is TGTGCCAGCAGCTCAGGAGGTGGTACTAATGAAAAACTGTTTTTT.

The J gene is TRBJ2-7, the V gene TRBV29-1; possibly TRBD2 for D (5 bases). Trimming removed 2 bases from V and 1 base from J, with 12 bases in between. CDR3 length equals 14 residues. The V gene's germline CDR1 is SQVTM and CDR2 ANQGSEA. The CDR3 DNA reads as TGCAGCGTTGAATTCGGAGGATCGTCCTACGAGCAGTACTTC. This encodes CSVEFGGSSYEQYF.

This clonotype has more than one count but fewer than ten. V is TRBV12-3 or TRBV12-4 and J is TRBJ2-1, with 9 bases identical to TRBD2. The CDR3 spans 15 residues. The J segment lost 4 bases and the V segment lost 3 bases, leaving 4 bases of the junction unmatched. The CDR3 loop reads CASSFWAGGYNEQFF. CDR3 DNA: TGTGCCAGCAGTTTTTGGGCGGGAGGGTACAATGAGCAGTTCTTC.

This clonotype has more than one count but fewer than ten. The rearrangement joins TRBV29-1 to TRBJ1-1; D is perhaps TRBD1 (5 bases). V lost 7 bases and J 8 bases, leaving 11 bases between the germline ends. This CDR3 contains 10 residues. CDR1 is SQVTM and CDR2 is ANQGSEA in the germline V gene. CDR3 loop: CSGADIEAFF. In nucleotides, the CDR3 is TGCAGCGGGGCGGACATAGAAGCTTTCTTT.

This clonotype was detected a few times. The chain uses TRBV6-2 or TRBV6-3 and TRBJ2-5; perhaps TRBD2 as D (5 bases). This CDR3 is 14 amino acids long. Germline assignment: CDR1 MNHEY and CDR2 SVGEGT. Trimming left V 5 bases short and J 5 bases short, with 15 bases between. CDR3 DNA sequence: TGTGCCAGCAGTCGGACGGCTCCGGGGGAGACCCAGTACTTC. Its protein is CASSRTAPGETQYF.

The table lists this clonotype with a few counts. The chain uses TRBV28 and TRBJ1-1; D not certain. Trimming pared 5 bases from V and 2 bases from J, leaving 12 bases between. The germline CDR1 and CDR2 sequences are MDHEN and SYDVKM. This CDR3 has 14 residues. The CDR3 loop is CASSIRQLNTEAFF. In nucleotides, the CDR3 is TGTGCCAGCAGTATCCGACAATTAAACACTGAAGCTTTCTTT.

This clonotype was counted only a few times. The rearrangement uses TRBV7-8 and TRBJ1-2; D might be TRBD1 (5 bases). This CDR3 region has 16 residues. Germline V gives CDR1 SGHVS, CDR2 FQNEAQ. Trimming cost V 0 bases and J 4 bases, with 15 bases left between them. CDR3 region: CASSLAREIRGYGYTF. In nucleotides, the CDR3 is TGTGCCAGCAGCTTAGCAAGGGAGATTAGGGGCTATGGCTACACCTTC. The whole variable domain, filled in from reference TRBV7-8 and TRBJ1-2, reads GAGVSQSPRYKVAKRGQDVALRCDPISGHVSLFWYQQALGQGPEFLTYFQNEAQLDKSGLPSDRFFAERPEGSVSTLKIQRTQQEDSAVYLCASSLAREIRGYGYTFGSGTRLTVV.

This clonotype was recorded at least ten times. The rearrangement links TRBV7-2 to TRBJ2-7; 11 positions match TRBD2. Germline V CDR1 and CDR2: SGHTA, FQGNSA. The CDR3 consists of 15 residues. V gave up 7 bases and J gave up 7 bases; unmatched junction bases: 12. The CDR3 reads CASTVRLAGPGEQYF. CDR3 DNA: TGTGCCAGCACCGTAAGACTAGCGGGACCTGGGGAGCAGTACTTC.

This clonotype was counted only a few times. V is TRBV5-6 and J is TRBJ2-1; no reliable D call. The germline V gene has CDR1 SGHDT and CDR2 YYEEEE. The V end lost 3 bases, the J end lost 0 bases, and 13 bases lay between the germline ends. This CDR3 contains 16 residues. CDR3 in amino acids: CASSWTPQSSYNEQFF. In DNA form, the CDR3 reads TGTGCCAGCAGCTGGACCCCTCAGAGCTCCTACAATGAGCAGTTCTTC.

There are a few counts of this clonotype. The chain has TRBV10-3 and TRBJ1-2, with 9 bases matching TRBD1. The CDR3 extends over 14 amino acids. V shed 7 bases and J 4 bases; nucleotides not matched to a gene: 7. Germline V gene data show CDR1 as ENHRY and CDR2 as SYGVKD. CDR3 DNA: TGTGCCATCAAACCGGACAGGGGTCCCTATGGCTACACCTTC. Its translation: CAIKPDRGPYGYTF.

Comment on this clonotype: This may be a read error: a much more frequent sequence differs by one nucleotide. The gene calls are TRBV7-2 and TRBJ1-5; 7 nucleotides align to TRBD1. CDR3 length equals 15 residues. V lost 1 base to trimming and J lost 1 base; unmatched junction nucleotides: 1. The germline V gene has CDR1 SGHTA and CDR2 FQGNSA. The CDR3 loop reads CASSLGQGSNQPQHF. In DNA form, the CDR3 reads TGTGCCAGCAGCTTAGGACAGGGAAGCAATCAGCCCCAGCATTTT.

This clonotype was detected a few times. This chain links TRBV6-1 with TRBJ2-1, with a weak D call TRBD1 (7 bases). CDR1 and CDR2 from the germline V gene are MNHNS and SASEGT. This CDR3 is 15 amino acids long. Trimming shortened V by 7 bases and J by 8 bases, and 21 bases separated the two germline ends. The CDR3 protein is CASTGIRGDLDEQFF. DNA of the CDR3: TGTGCCAGCACTGGTATCAGGGGGGACCTGGATGAGCAGTTCTTC.

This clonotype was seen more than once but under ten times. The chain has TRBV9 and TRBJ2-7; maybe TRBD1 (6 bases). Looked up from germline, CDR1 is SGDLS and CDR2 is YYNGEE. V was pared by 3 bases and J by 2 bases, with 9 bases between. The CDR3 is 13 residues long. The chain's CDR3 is CASSGDKPYEQYF. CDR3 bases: TGTGCCAGCAGCGGGGACAAACCCTACGAGCAGTACTTC. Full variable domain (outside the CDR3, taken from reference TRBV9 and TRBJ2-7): DSGVTQTPKHLITATGQRVTLRCSPRSGDLSVYWYQQSLDQGLQFLIQYYNGEERAKGNILERFSAQQFPDLHSELNLSSLELGDSALYFCASSGDKPYEQYFGPGTRLTVT.

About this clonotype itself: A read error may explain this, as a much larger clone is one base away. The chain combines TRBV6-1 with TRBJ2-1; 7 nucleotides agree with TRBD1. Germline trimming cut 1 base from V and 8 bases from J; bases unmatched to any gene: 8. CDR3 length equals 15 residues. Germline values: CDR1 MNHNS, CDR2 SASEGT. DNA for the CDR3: TGTGCCAGCAGTGAAGGGTCTAGAGGGGGCGATGAGCAGTTCTTC. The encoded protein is CASSEGSRGGDEQFF.

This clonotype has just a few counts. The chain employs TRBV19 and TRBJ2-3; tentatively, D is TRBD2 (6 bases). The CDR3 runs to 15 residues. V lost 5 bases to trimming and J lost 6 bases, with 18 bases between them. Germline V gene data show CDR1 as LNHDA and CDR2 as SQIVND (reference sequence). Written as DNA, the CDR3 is TGTGCCAGTAGTTTAAGCTGGACTATATCGGATACGCAGTATTTT. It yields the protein CASSLSWTISDTQYF.

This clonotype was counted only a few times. The CDR3 coding sequence is TGTGCCAGCAGCGCCGGGGTTTACCTCACTGAAGCTTTCTTT. Amino acids: CASSAGVYLTEAFF. This rearrangement joins TRBV7-9 to TRBJ1-1; D gene uncertain. Germline CDR1 and CDR2: SEHNR and FQNEAQ (reference sequence). This CDR3 is built from 14 residues. Deletions cut 5 bases from V and 4 bases from J, with 14 bases between.

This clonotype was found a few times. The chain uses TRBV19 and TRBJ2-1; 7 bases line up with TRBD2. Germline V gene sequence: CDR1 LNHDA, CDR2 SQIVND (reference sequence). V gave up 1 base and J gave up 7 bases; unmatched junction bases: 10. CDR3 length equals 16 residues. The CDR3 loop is CASSIGSGADWNEQFF. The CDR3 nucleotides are TGTGCCAGTAGTATAGGGAGCGGGGCAGATTGGAATGAGCAGTTCTTC.

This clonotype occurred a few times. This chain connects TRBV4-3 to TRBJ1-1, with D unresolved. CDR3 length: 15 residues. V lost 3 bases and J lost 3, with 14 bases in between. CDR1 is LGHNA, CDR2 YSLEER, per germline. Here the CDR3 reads CASSQTIGPDTEAFF. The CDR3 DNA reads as TGCGCCAGCAGCCAGACGATTGGGCCCGACACTGAAGCTTTCTTT.

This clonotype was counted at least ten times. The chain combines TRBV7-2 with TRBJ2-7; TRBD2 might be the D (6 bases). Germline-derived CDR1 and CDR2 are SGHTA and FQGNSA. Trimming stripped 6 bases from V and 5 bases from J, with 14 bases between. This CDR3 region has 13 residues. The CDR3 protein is CASSPRGRNEQYF. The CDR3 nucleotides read TGTGCCAGCAGTCCGCGGGGCCGTAACGAGCAGTACTTC. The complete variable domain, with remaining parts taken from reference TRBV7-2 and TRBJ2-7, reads GAGVSQSPSNKVTEKGKDVELRCDPISGHTALYWYRQSLGQGLEFLIYFQGNSAPDKSGLPSDRFSAERTGGSVSTLTIQRTQQEDSAVYLCASSPRGRNEQYFGPGTRLTVT.

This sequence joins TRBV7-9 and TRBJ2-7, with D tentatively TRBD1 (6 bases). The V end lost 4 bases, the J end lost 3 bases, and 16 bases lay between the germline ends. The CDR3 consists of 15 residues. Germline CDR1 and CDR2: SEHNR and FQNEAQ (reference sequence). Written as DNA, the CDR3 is TGTGCCAGCAGCTCAAGGACAGACAAGAGCTACGAGCAGTACTTC. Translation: CASSSRTDKSYEQYF.

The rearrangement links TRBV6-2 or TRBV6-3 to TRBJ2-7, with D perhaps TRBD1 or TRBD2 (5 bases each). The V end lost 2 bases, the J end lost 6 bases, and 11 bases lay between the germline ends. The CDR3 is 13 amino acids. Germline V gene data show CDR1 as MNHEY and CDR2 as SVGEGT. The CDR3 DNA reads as TGTGCCAGCAGTTACCTAGGGACCAGCGAGCAGTACTTC. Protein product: CASSYLGTSEQYF.

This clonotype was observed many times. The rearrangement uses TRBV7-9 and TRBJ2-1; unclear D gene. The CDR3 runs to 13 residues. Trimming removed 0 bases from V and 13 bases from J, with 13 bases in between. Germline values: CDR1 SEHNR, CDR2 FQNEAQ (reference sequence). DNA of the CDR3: TGTGCCAGCAGCTTAGCGGGCGTCCTACGACAGTTCTTC. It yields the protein CASSLAGVLRQFF.

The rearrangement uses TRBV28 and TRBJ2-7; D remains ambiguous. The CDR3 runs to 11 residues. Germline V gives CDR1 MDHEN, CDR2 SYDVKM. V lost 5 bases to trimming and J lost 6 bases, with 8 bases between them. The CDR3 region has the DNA TGTGCCAGCAGTCACGGTCCCGAGCAGTACTTC. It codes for CASSHGPEQYF.